These 11 T cell receptor beta chains were all obtained from the same sample, sequenced in a study of control samples from healthy donors and cancer patients. Profiling relied on immunoSEQ multiplex PCR, and the TCRdb table lists in-frame clones only, not all of them. The sample includes roughly 39,000 clones, about 94% seen only once; the top ten take around 4%. Material: blood. The receptors derive from a woman aged 50 to 60 in good health.

This rearrangement joins TRBV29-1 to TRBJ1-2, with a possible D match to TRBD1 (5 bases). From germline, CDR1 is SQVTM and CDR2 ANQGSEA. V lost 8 bases, J lost 6 bases, and 13 bases lay in between. CDR3 length: 11 residues. CDR3 residues: CSTQGWDGYTF. In nucleotides, the CDR3 is TGCAGCACCCAGGGCTGGGATGGCTACACCTTC.

V and J are TRBV11-3 and TRBJ2-7; TRBD1 matches 8 bases. V dropped 4 bases and J dropped 5; count of bases not matched to a gene: 7. The CDR3 extends over 14 amino acids. Germline CDR1 is SGHNT and CDR2 is YENEEA. This chain's CDR3 is CASSWTGNQHEQYF. The DNA of the CDR3 is TGTGCCAGCAGCTGGACAGGGAATCAGCACGAGCAGTACTTC.

The genes are TRBV9 and TRBJ1-5; D unresolved. With 6 bases removed from V and 0 bases from J, the gap between germline ends came to 13 bases. This CDR3 comprises 15 residues. CDR1 SGDLS and CDR2 YYNGEE come from the germline V gene. The CDR3 here is CASTRDPNSNQPQHF. The CDR3, as DNA: TGTGCCAGCACTAGGGATCCTAATAGCAATCAGCCCCAGCATTTT.

The CDR3 DNA reads TGTGCCAGCAGCTTGTCGACCCGAGGGGCTTTCTTT. Residues: CASSLSTRGAFF. The chain links TRBV11-2 to TRBJ1-1, with D hard to call. The V end lost 3 bases, the J end lost 11 bases, and 13 bases lay between the germline ends. The CDR3 has 12 amino acids. Germline V gives CDR1 SGHAT, CDR2 FQNNGV.

This clone was counted between two and nine times. The J gene is TRBJ1-1, the V gene TRBV3-1 (or the pseudogene TRBV3-2); no clear D gene. CDR3 length: 14 residues. In germline, CDR1 is LGHDT, CDR2 YNNKEL (reference sequence). Trimming pared 1 base from V and 6 bases from J, leaving 12 bases between. In DNA, the CDR3 is TGTGCCAGCAGCCAAGCAGGTTTGGGCGCTGAAGCTTTCTTT. This encodes CASSQAGLGAEAFF.

The V call is TRBV6-5, the J call TRBJ1-6; D may be TRBD1 (5 bases). The CDR3 has 14 residues. Trimming pared 6 bases from V and 6 bases from J, leaving 12 bases between. Per germline, CDR1 MNHEY and CDR2 SVGAGI. The CDR3 DNA reads TGTGCCAGCAGGAGGGACCTTTTTAATTCACCCCTCCACTTT. It encodes CASRRDLFNSPLHF.

In this sample, this clone turned up a few times. CDR3 residues: CASSLVAGQNYGYTF. In DNA, the CDR3 is TGTGCCAGCAGCTTGGTGGCAGGTCAAAACTATGGCTACACCTTC. J is TRBJ1-2 and V is TRBV5-4; D ambiguous. This CDR3 is built from 15 residues. Per germline, CDR1 SGHNT and CDR2 YYREEE (reference sequence). Between the trimmed V and J ends, which lost 0 bases and 2 bases, there was a span of 11 bases.

The rearrangement uses TRBV7-9 and TRBJ1-2, with TRBD1 identical over 7 bases. Germline values: CDR1 SEHNR, CDR2 FQNEAQ (reference sequence). The length of the CDR3 is 14 residues. Losses at the gene ends were 2 bases for V and 7 bases for J; bases not matched to a gene: 7. CDR3 in amino acids: CASSLTQGSSGYTF. The CDR3 bases are TGTGCCAGCAGCTTAACACAGGGGTCGAGTGGCTACACCTTC.

This chain uses TRBV9 with TRBJ2-7; the D gene is possibly TRBD2 (5 bases). CDR1 and CDR2 from the germline V gene are SGDLS and YYNGEE. The V end was cut by 0 bases, the J end by 4 bases, with 11 bases between. The CDR3 consists of 14 residues. The CDR3 nucleotides are TGTGCCAGCAGCGTAGCTAGGGAGATATACGAGCAGTACTTC. Its translation: CASSVAREIYEQYF.

V and J are TRBV4-1 and TRBJ1-6; D is perhaps TRBD1 (6 bases). V shed 4 bases and J shed 6 bases, with 13 bases lying between them. The CDR3 is 15 residues long. Germline V gene data show CDR1 as MGHRA and CDR2 as YSYEKL. Written as DNA, the CDR3 is TGCGCCAGCAGCCCTCCGGGACACATTAATTCACCCCTCCACTTT. Residues: CASSPPGHINSPLHF.

The chain carries TRBV7-7 and TRBJ2-1; TRBD1 is a possible D gene (6 bases). Trimming took off 5 bases at V and 4 bases at J, with 9 bases between the two ends. The CDR3 sequence is 13 residues long. CDR1 and CDR2 (germline): SSHAT, FNYEAQ (reference sequence). The CDR3 here is CASSVGQYNEQFF. The CDR3 region has the DNA TGTGCCAGCAGCGTCGGACAGTACAATGAGCAGTTCTTC.